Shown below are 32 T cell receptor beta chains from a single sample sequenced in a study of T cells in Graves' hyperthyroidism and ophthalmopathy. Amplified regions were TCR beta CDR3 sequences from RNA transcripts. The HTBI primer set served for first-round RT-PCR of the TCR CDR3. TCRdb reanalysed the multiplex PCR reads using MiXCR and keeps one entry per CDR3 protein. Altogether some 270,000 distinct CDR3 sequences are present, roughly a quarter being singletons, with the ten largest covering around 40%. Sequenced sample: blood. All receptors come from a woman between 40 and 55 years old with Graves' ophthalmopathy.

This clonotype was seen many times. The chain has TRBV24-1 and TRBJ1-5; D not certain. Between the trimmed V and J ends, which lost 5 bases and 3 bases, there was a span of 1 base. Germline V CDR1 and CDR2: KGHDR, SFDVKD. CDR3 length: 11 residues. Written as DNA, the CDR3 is TGTGCCACCAGTGCCAATCAGCCCCAGCATTTT. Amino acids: CATSANQPQHF.

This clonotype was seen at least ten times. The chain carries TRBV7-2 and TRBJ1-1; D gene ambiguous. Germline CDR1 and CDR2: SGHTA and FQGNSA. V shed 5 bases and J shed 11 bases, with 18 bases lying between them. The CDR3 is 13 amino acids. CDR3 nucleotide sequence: TGTGCCAGCAGCACGCCCCCGACCCGGACTGCTTTCTTT. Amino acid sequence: CASSTPPTRTAFF.

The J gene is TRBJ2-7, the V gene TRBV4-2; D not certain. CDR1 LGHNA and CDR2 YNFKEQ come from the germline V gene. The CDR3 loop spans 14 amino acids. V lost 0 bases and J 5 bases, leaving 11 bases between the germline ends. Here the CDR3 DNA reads TGTGCCAGCAGCCAAGATGGAGCCAGGAACGAGCAGTACTTC. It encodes CASSQDGARNEQYF.

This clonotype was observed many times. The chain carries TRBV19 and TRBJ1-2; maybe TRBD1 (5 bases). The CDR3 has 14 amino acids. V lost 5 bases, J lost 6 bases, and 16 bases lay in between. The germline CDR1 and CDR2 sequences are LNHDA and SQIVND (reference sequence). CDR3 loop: CASSSWGSVDGYTF. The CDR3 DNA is TGTGCCAGTAGTTCTTGGGGCTCAGTTGATGGCTACACCTTC.

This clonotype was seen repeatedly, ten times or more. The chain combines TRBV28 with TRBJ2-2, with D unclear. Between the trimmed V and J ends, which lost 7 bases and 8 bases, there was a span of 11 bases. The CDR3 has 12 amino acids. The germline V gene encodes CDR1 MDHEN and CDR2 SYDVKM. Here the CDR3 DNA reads TGTGCCAGCAATATATTTGAGGGGGAGCTGTTTTTT. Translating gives CASNIFEGELFF.

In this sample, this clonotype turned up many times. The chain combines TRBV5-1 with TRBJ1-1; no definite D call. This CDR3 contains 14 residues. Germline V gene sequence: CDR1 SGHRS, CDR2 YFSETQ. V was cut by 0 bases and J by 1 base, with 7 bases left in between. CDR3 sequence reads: CASSLDLTNTEAFF. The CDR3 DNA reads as TGCGCCAGCAGCTTGGATCTCACGAACACTGAAGCTTTCTTT.

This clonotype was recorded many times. CDR3 protein: CASSVWTGADYEQYF. CDR3 nucleotide sequence: TGTGCCAGCAGTGTTTGGACAGGGGCGGACTACGAGCAGTACTTC. V and J are TRBV2 and TRBJ2-7; 9 bases line up with TRBD1. The CDR3 extends over 15 amino acids. Trimming removed 4 bases from V and 3 bases from J; junction bases left unmatched: 7. Per germline, CDR1 SNHLY and CDR2 FYNNEI.

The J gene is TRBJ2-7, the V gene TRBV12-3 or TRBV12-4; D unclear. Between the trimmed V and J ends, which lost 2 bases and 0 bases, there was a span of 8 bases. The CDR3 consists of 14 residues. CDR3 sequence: CASSLKGNSYEQYF. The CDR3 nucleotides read TGTGCCAGCAGTTTAAAAGGGAACTCCTACGAGCAGTACTTC.

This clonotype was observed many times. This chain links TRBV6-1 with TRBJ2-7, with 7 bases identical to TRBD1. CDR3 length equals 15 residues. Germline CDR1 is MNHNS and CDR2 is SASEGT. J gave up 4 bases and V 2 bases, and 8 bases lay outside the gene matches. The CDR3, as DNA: TGTGCCAGCAGTGAATATCCGGGACAGAAATACGAGCAGTACTTC. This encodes CASSEYPGQKYEQYF.

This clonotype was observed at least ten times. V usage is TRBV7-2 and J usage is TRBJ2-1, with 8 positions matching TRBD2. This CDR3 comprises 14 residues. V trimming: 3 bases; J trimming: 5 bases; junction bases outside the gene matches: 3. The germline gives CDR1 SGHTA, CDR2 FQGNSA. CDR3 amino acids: CASSFSGKDNEQFF. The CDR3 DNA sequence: TGTGCCAGCAGCTTTAGCGGGAAAGACAATGAGCAGTTCTTC.

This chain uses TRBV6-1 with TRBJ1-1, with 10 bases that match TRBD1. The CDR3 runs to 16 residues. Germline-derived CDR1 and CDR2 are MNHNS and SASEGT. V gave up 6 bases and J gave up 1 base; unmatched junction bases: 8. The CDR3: CASRRGTGAQNTEAFF. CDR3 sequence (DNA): TGTGCCAGCAGACGAGGGACAGGGGCGCAGAACACTGAAGCTTTCTTT.

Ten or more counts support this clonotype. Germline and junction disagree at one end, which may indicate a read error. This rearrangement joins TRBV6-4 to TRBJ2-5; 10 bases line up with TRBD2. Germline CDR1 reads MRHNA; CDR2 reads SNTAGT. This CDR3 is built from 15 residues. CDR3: CASRLAGARGETQHF. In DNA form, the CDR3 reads TGTGCCAGCAGGCTAGCGGGAGCAAGGGGAGAGACCCAGCACTTC.

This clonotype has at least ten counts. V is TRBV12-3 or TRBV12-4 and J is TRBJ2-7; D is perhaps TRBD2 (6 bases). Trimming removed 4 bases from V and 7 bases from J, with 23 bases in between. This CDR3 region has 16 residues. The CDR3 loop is CASSSPSRRAPGEQYF. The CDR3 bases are TGTGCCAGCAGTTCCCCTAGCAGGAGGGCCCCGGGAGAGCAGTACTTC.

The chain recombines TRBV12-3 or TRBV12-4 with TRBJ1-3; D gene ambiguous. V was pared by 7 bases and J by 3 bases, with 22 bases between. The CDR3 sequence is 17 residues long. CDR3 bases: TGTGCCAGCATAGGGCCGGGAGATTTGTTCCGTGGAAACACCATATATTTT. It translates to CASIGPGDLFRGNTIYF.

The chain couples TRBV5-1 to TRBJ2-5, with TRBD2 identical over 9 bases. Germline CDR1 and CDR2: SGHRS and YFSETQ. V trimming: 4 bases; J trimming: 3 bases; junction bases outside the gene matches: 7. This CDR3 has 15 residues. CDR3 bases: TGCGCCAGCAGCGACCGACTAGCGGTTAAAGAGACCCAGTACTTC. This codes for CASSDRLAVKETQYF.

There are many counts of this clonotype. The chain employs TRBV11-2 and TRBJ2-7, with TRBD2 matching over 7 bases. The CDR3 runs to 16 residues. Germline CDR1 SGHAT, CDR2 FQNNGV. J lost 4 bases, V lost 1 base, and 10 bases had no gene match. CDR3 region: CASSLGSGASEYEQYF. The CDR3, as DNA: TGTGCCAGCAGCTTAGGGAGCGGGGCTTCAGAGTACGAGCAGTACTTC.

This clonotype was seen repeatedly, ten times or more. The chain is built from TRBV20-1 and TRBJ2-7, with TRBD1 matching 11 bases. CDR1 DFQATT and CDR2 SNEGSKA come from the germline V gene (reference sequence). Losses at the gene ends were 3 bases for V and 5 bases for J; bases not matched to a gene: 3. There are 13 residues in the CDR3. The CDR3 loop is CSASRDRGDEQYF. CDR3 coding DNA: TGCAGTGCTAGTCGGGACAGGGGGGACGAGCAGTACTTC.

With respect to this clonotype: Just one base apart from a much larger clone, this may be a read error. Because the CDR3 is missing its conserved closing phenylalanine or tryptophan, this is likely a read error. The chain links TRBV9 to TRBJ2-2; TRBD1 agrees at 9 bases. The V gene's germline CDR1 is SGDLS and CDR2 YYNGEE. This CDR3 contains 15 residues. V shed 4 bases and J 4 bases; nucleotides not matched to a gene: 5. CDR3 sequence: CASSPQTGGTGELFS. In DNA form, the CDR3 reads TGTGCCAGCAGCCCTCAGACAGGGGGCACCGGGGAGCTGTTTTCT.

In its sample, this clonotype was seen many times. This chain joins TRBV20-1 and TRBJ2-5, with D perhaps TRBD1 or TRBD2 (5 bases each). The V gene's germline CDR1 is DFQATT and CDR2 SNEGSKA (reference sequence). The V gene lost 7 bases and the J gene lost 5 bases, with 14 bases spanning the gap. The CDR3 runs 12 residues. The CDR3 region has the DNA TGCAGTGTCGGATCCCGGGGCGAGACCCAGTACTTC. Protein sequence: CSVGSRGETQYF.

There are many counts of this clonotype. Written as DNA, the CDR3 is TGCAGTGCTAGAGATATCTTCGGTAGCGGGGCCTACGAGCAGTACTTC. It specifies CSARDIFGSGAYEQYF. The rearrangement joins TRBV20-1 to TRBJ2-7; 8 nucleotides align to TRBD2. Germline V lookup: CDR1 DFQATT, CDR2 SNEGSKA (reference sequence). This CDR3 contains 16 residues. J lost 2 bases, V lost 0 bases, and 9 bases had no gene match.

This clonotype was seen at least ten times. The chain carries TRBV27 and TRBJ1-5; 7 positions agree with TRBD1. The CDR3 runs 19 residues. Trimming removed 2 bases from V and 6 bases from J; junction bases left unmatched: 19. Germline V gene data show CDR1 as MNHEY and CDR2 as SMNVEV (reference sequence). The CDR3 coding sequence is TGTGCCAGCAGTTTAAAAGTGGAGGGACGGAGACAGGGTGGTCAGCCCCAGCATTTT. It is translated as CASSLKVEGRRQGGQPQHF.

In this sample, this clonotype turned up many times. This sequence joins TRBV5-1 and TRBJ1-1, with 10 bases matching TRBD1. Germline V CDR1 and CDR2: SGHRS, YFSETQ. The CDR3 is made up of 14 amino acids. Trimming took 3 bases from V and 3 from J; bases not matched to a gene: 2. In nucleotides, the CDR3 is TGCGCCAGCAGCTGGACAGGGGGTGACACTGAAGCTTTCTTT. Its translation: CASSWTGGDTEAFF.

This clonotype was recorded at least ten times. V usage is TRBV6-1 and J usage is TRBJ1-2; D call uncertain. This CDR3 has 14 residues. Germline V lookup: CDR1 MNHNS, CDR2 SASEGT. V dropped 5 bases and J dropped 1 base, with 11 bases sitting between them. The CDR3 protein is CASSNPPYNYGYTF. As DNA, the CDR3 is TGTGCCAGCAGTAATCCACCTTATAACTATGGCTACACCTTC.

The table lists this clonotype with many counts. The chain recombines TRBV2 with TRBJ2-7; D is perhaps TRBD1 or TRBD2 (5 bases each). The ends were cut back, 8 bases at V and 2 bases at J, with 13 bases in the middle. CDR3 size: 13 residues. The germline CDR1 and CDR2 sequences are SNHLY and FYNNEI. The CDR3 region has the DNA TGTGCCAGCTATGGGGGAAACACCTACGAGCAGTACTTC. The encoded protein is CASYGGNTYEQYF.

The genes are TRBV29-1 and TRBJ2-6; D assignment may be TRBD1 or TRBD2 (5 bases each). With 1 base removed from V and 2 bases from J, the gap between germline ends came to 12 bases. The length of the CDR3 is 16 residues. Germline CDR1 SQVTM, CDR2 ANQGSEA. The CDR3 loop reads CSVEGSGTPGANVLTF. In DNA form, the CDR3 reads TGCAGCGTTGAAGGGTCAGGGACCCCTGGGGCCAACGTCCTGACTTTC. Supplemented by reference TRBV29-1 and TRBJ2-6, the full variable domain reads SAVISQKPSRDICQRGTSLTIQCQVDSQVTMMFWYRQQPGQSLTLIATANQGSEATYESGFVIDKFPISRPNLTFSTLTVSNMSPEDSSIYLCSVEGSGTPGANVLTFGAGSRLTVL.

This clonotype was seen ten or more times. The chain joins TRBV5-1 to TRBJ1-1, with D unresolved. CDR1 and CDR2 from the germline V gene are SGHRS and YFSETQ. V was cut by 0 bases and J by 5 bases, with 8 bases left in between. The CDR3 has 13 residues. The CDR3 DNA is TGCGCCAGCAGCTTGGGGGAACTGACTGAAGCTTTCTTT. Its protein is CASSLGELTEAFF. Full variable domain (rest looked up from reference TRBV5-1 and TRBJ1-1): KAGVTQTPRYLIKTRGQQVTLSCSPISGHRSVSWYQQTPGQGLQFLFEYFSETQRNKGNFPGRFSGRQFSNSRSEMNVSTLELGDSALYLCASSLGELTEAFFGQGTRLTVV.

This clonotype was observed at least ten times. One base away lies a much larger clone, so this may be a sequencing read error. The CDR3: CAWSVRSYEQYF. As DNA, the CDR3 is TGTGCCTGGAGTGTACGCTCCTACGAGCAGTACTTC. This chain uses TRBV30 with TRBJ2-7, with D unclear. Germline CDR1 is GTSNPN and CDR2 is SVGIG (reference sequence). Between the trimmed V and J ends, which lost 0 bases and 0 bases, there was a span of 3 bases. There are 12 residues in the CDR3.

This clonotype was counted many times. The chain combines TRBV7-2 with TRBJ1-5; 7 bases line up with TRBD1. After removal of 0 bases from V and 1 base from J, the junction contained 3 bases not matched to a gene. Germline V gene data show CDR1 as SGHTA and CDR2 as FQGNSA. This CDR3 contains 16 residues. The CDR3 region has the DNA TGTGCCAGCAGCTTAGCGCACAGGGGAAGCAATCAGCCCCAGCATTTT. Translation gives CASSLAHRGSNQPQHF.

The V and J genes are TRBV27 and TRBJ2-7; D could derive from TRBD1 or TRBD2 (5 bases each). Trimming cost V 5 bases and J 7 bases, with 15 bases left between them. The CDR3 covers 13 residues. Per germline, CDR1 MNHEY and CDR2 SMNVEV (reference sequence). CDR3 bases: TGTGCCAGCAGTCGAGGGGACGTAAAGGAGCAGTACTTC. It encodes CASSRGDVKEQYF.

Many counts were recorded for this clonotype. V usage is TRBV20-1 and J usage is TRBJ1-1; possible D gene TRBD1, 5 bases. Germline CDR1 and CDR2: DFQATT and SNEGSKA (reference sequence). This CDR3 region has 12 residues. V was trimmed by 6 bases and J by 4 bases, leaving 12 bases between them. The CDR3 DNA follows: TGCAGTGCCGGTGGGGGGGGCACTGAAGCTTTCTTT. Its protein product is CSAGGGGTEAFF.

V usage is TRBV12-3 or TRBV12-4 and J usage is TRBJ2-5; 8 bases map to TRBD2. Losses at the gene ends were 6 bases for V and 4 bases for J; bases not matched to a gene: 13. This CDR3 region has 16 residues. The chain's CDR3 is CASSMRLARNLETQYF. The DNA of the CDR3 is TGTGCCAGCAGCATGCGACTAGCGCGAAACTTAGAGACCCAGTACTTC.

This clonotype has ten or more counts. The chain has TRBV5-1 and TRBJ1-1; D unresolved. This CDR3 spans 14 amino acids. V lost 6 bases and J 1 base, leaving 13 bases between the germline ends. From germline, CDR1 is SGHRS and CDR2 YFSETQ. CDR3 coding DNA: TGCGCCAGCACCCCATCCCCAGAGAACACTGAAGCTTTCTTT. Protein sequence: CASTPSPENTEAFF.